The 26 T cell receptor beta chains below come from one sample, sequenced in a study of Ad26.COV2.S vaccination and SARS-CoV-2 variants. The assay was immunoSEQ multiplex PCR, and TCRdb's table has in-frame clones only and misses some. The table includes more than 300,000 clones, around 89% detected once. Treatment: about 20 received Ad26.COV2.S at low or high dose, single or two shots; 5 received placebo; per-sample allocation not given. Sample collection was performed on day 63 after the first vaccine or placebo injection. The sample was peripheral blood, taken in a trial of Ad26.COV2.S vaccine versus placebo. Receptors originate from a person aged 18-65 years who received the Ad26.COV2.S COVID-19 vaccine or a placebo.

This chain connects TRBV24-1 to TRBJ1-4; TRBD1 might be the D (5 bases). The CDR3 spans 16 residues. Trimming took off 5 bases at V and 5 bases at J, with 17 bases between the two ends. CDR1 and CDR2 from the germline V gene are KGHDR and SFDVKD. The DNA for the CDR3 is TGTGCCACCAGTGGCCTTCAGGGCGCGAGGAATGAAAAACTGTTTTTT. Its protein is CATSGLQGARNEKLFF.

V and J are TRBV13 and TRBJ2-6, with D unclear. Per germline, CDR1 PRHDT and CDR2 FYEKMQ (reference sequence). The ends were cut back, 0 bases at V and 0 bases at J, with 6 bases in the middle. The CDR3 loop spans 16 amino acids. For the CDR3, the DNA is TGTGCCAGCAGCTTAGGCCAGTACTCTGGGGCCAACGTCCTGACTTTC. This codes for CASSLGQYSGANVLTF.

This clone was seen a handful of times. V is TRBV19 and J is TRBJ1-4; a weak D match, TRBD1 (6 bases). V was clipped by 5 bases and J by 7 bases, with 17 bases between them. This CDR3 contains 15 residues. Germline V lookup: CDR1 LNHDA, CDR2 SQIVND (reference sequence). The CDR3 region is CASSPWGQGFEKLFF. The CDR3 DNA reads TGTGCCAGTAGTCCTTGGGGCCAGGGGTTTGAAAAACTGTTTTTT.

This chain links TRBV5-1 with TRBJ1-3, with a weak D call TRBD1 (5 bases). With 4 bases removed from V and 0 bases from J, the gap between germline ends came to 14 bases. Germline V gene data show CDR1 as SGHRS and CDR2 as YFSETQ. CDR3 size: 16 residues. CDR3 DNA: TGCGCCAGCAGCATGGCGGGACTGACCTCTGGAAACACCATATATTTT. Protein product: CASSMAGLTSGNTIYF.

The chain uses TRBV19 and TRBJ2-1; 8 bases fit TRBD2. Germline CDR1 and CDR2: LNHDA and SQIVND (reference sequence). The CDR3 length is 17 residues. J lost 5 bases, V lost 0 bases, and 9 bases had no gene match. For the CDR3, the DNA is TGTGCCAGTAGTATAGAAAGTGGCGGCGGGAGGAACAATGAGCAGTTCTTC. Translating it yields CASSIESGGGRNNEQFF.

The chain carries TRBV18 and TRBJ2-5; 8 bases fit TRBD2. The CDR3 is 16 amino acids. Trimming removed 0 bases from V and 3 bases from J; junction bases left unmatched: 6. In germline, CDR1 is KGHSH, CDR2 LQKENI. The CDR3 coding sequence is TGTGCCAGCTCACCACCGACGCGGGGGGCTGAAGAGACCCAGTACTTC. It translates to CASSPPTRGAEETQYF.

V gene TRBV12-3 or TRBV12-4 combines with J gene TRBJ2-7; D gene uncertain. The V gene lost 5 bases and the J gene lost 12 bases, with 14 bases spanning the gap. The CDR3 is 11 amino acids. CDR3 amino acids: CASSLDLQRYF. As DNA, the CDR3 is TGTGCCAGCAGTCTGGACCTACAGCGGTACTTC.

This rearrangement joins TRBV27 to TRBJ1-4; 9 bases are a match to TRBD1. J was trimmed by 5 bases and V by 3 bases; bases with no gene match: 4. The CDR3 contains 15 residues. Germline V CDR1 and CDR2: MNHEY, SMNVEV (reference sequence). The CDR3: CASSFVGTGNEKLFF. The CDR3 region has the DNA TGTGCCAGCAGTTTTGTAGGGACAGGGAATGAAAAACTGTTTTTT. The whole variable domain, filled in from reference TRBV27 and TRBJ1-4, reads EAQVTQNPRYLITVTGKKLTVTCSQNMNHEYMSWYRQDPGLGLRQIYYSMNVEVTDKGDVPEGYKVSRKEKRNFPLILESPSPNQTSLYFCASSFVGTGNEKLFFGSGTQLSVL.

The rearrangement links TRBV3-1 (or the pseudogene TRBV3-2) to TRBJ2-7; 9 nucleotides align to TRBD2. Trimming took 5 bases from V and 3 from J; bases not matched to a gene: 8. Germline CDR1 reads LGHDT; CDR2 reads YNNKEL (reference sequence). The CDR3 runs 15 residues. The CDR3 loop is CASSEGLAFGYEQYF. The CDR3 DNA reads TGTGCCAGCAGCGAAGGACTAGCGTTTGGCTACGAGCAGTACTTC.

V gene TRBV28 combines with J gene TRBJ1-1, with unresolved D. The CDR3 sequence is 13 residues long. The V end was cut by 7 bases, the J end by 3 bases, with 12 bases between. The germline V gene encodes CDR1 MDHEN and CDR2 SYDVKM. CDR3 nucleotides: TGTGCCAGCAATCAGGCGTGGGACACTGAAGCTTTCTTT. It specifies CASNQAWDTEAFF.

The V and J genes are TRBV20-1 and TRBJ1-3, with D hard to call. The CDR3 is 11 amino acids. The V end was cut by 1 base, the J end by 6 bases, with 4 bases between. CDR1 is DFQATT, CDR2 SNEGSKA, per germline (reference sequence). CDR3 in DNA: TGCAGTGCTAGAGGGATAAACACCATATATTTT. This codes for CSARGINTIYF.

The genes are TRBV9 and TRBJ2-3; possibly TRBD2 for D (7 bases). There are 19 residues in the CDR3. The V end lost 0 bases, the J end lost 3 bases, and 23 bases lay between the germline ends. Germline lookup yields CDR1 SGDLS and CDR2 YYNGEE. Written as DNA, the CDR3 is TGTGCCAGCAGCGTAGCCGGTGCGGGGGCGTCAATTGGTACAGATACGCAGTATTTT. It translates to CASSVAGAGASIGTDTQYF.

This clone was observed a handful of times. The chain links TRBV5-1 to TRBJ2-1, with a tentative D call TRBD2 (5 bases). The V gene's germline CDR1 is SGHRS and CDR2 YFSETQ. Trimming cost V 0 bases and J 9 bases, with 16 bases left between them. CDR3 size: 15 residues. The CDR3 DNA sequence: TGCGCCAGCAGCTTGGGGGGTACTAGATCGGCTGAGCAGTTCTTC. It translates to CASSLGGTRSAEQFF.

For the CDR3, the DNA is TGTGCCAGCAGTGAAGGGACAGCTTCCTACGAGCAGTACTTC. Translated: CASSEGTASYEQYF. This sequence joins TRBV2 and TRBJ2-7; D perhaps matches TRBD1 (6 bases). From germline, CDR1 is SNHLY and CDR2 FYNNEI. This CDR3 is 14 amino acids long. V lost 1 base and J lost 1, with 8 bases in between.

As DNA, the CDR3 is TGTGCCAGCAGCTTCCAGACGGCAACTAATGAAAAACTGTTTTTT. As protein: CASSFQTATNEKLFF. The V gene is TRBV28, the J gene TRBJ1-4, with unresolved D. Germline V gives CDR1 MDHEN, CDR2 SYDVKM. The V end was cut by 6 bases, the J end by 0 bases, with 11 bases between. The CDR3 totals 15 residues.

This sequence joins TRBV9 and TRBJ1-1; D is possibly TRBD1 (5 bases). The V gene lost 7 bases and the J gene lost 4 bases, with 14 bases spanning the gap. The CDR3 is 13 amino acids. The V gene's germline CDR1 is SGDLS and CDR2 YYNGEE. The CDR3 reads CASGTGEGTEAFF. The CDR3 region has the DNA TGTGCCAGCGGCACGGGGGAAGGCACTGAAGCTTTCTTT.

The DNA for the CDR3 is TGTGCCAGCTCACCTGGCCAGATACAAAATCAGCCCCAGCATTTT. It is translated as CASSPGQIQNQPQHF. V is TRBV18 and J is TRBJ1-5; D unclear. V lost 3 bases and J lost 4, with 13 bases in between. The CDR3 sequence is 15 residues long. From germline, CDR1 is KGHSH and CDR2 LQKENI.

As concerns this clone: The junction and the germline gene differ at one end; a read error may be behind it. This chain joins TRBV5-1 and TRBJ2-7; a possible D gene is TRBD1 (6 bases). CDR3 size: 13 residues. Germline CDR1 is SGHRS and CDR2 is YFSETQ. CDR3 sequence reads: CASSTTGSFEQYF. CDR3 coding DNA: TGCGCCAGCAGCACTACAGGGTCCTTCGAGCAGTACTTC.

The chain is built from TRBV5-1 and TRBJ2-2, with D hard to call. This CDR3 spans 14 amino acids. Germline loops: CDR1 SGHRS, CDR2 YFSETQ. V was pared by 4 bases and J by 1 base, with 8 bases between. The CDR3 DNA reads TGCGCCAGCAGCCCCACGCTGAACACCGGGGAGCTGTTTTTT. Encoded protein: CASSPTLNTGELFF.

This chain connects TRBV6-2 or TRBV6-3 to TRBJ2-5, with D tentatively TRBD2 (6 bases). Trimming removed 4 bases from V and 4 bases from J, with 16 bases in between. This CDR3 is 15 amino acids long. Germline V gene data show CDR1 as MNHEY and CDR2 as SVGEGT. In DNA, the CDR3 is TGTGCCAGCAGTTCCGCCGGGGGAGGAAGAGAGACCCAGTACTTC. This translates into CASSSAGGGRETQYF.

The rearrangement uses TRBV4-1 and TRBJ2-1; 10 bases are a match to TRBD2. The germline V gene encodes CDR1 MGHRA and CDR2 YSYEKL. The CDR3 runs to 15 residues. J was trimmed by 6 bases and V by 1 base; bases with no gene match: 3. The CDR3 region has the DNA TGCGCCAGCAGCCAAGGCAGCGGGAGGGGCAATGAGCAGTTCTTC. Protein: CASSQGSGRGNEQFF.

The chain carries TRBV4-1 and TRBJ2-3, with D possibly matching TRBD2 (6 bases). The CDR3 is made up of 15 amino acids. CDR1 is MGHRA, CDR2 YSYEKL, per germline. V lost 4 bases and J lost 6, with 17 bases in between. CDR3 coding DNA: TGCGCCAGCAGCCGAGAGGGGAGCGGAGGGGATACGCAGTATTTT. It yields the protein CASSREGSGGDTQYF.

The rearrangement joins TRBV28 to TRBJ1-5; D possibly corresponds to TRBD1 (5 bases). This CDR3 spans 14 amino acids. Deletions cut 3 bases from V and 6 bases from J, with 12 bases between. CDR1 and CDR2 (germline): MDHEN, SYDVKM. The CDR3 coding sequence is TGTGCCAGCAGTTTTAGGGACGCCTCTCAGCCCCAGCATTTT. Its translation: CASSFRDASQPQHF.

The J gene is TRBJ1-1, the V gene TRBV15; no clear D. V was clipped by 1 base and J by 3 bases, with 6 bases between them. This CDR3 has 13 residues. Germline-derived CDR1 and CDR2 are LNHNV and YYDKDF (reference sequence). In nucleotides, the CDR3 is TGTGCCACCAGCAGAGCTAGGGACACTGAAGCTTTCTTT. Residues: CATSRARDTEAFF.

The rearrangement joins TRBV6-5 to TRBJ2-7; D remains ambiguous. This CDR3 is built from 11 residues. Germline loops: CDR1 MNHEY, CDR2 SVGAGI. V was pared by 8 bases and J by 1 base, with 6 bases between. CDR3 amino acids: CASGTSYEQYF. CDR3 nucleotide sequence: TGTGCCAGCGGCACGTCCTACGAGCAGTACTTC.

Notes on this clone: The junction does not match germline at one end; this may be a read error. J is TRBJ1-4 and V is TRBV6-1; a possible D gene is TRBD1 (6 bases). The CDR3 has 15 amino acids. Germline loops: CDR1 MNHNS, CDR2 SASEGT. This chain's CDR3 is CASREGGGRVEKLFF. For the CDR3, the DNA is TGTGCCAGCAGAGAAGGTGGGGGGCGGGTCGAAAAACTGTTTTTT.